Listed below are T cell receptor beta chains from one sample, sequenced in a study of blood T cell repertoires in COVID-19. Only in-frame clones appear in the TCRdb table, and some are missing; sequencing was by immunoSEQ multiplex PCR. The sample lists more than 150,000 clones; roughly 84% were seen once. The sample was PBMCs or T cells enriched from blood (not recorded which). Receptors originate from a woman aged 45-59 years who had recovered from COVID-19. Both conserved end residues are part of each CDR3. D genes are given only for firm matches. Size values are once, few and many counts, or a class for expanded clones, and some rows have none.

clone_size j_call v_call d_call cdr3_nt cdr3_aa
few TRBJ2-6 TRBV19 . TGTGCCAGCCAGGACACGGGGGCCAACGTCCTGACTTTC CASQDTGANVLTF
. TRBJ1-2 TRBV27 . TGTGCCAGCAGCCCTCTGGGGACATTCTATGGCTACACCTTC CASSPLGTFYGYTF
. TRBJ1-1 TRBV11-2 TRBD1 TGTGCCAGCAGCTTACAGGGGGCAAGTGTGTACACTGAAGCTTTCTTT CASSLQGASVYTEAFF
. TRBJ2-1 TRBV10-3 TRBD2 TGTGCCATCAGTGGACTAGCGGGGAGCGTCTACAATGAGCAGTTCTTC CAISGLAGSVYNEQFF
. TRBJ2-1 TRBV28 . TGTGCCAGCAGTTTAGTAGACAATGAGCAGTTCTTC CASSLVDNEQFF
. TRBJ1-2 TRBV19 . TGTGCCAGTAGAGATTTACAGGAGTCTGGCTACACCTTC CASRDLQESGYTF
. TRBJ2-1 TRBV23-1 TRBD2 TGCGCCAGCGCGCCGGGGGGGTGCCCCTACAATGAGCAGTTCTTC CASAPGGCPYNEQFF
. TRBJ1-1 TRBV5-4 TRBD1 TGTGCCAGCAAGGTGGACAGGGGCTCCAAGGCTGAAGCTTTCTTT CASKVDRGSKAEAFF
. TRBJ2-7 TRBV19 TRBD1 TGTGCCAGTAGTAGAGGACAGGACGCGCGGGACGAGCAGTACTTC CASSRGQDARDEQYF
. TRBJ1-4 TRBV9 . TGTGCCAGCAGCGTAGGGGGGGATCCGGGAGAAAAACTGTTTTTT CASSVGGDPGEKLFF
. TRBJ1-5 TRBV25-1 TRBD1 TGTGCCAACCCCAGGACAGGCGACCTTTATAGCAATCAGCCCCAGCATTTT CANPRTGDLYSNQPQHF
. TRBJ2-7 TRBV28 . TGTGCCAGCAGTTTCAGTTACGAGCAGTACTTC CASSFSYEQYF
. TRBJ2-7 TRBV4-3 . TGCGCCAGCAGCCAAGAAACCGGGGTTGGCAGGGGGGACGAGCAGTACTTC CASSQETGVGRGDEQYF
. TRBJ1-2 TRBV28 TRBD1 TGTGCCAGCAGTCTTCCCAGGGGGCCGGGTGGCTACACCTTC CASSLPRGPGGYTF
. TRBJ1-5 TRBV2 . TGTGCCAGCAGTGGACAACAGGGTTATCAGCCCCAGCATTTT CASSGQQGYQPQHF
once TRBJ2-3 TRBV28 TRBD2 TGTGCCAGCAGTTTAATCGCGACTAGCGGGGGTACGCAGTATTTT CASSLIATSGGTQYF
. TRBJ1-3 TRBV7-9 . TGTGCCAGCAGCTTAATCTTGGGACAAGGCTCTGGAAACACCATATATTTT CASSLILGQGSGNTIYF
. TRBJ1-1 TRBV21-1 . TGTGCCAGCAGTCCCGACAGGGGAATCACTGAAGCTTTCTTT CASSPDRGITEAFF
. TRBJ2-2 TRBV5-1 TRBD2 TGCGCCAGCAGCTTGGTAGCGGGAGACAACACCGGGGAGCTGTTTTTT CASSLVAGDNTGELFF
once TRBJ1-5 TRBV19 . TGTGCCACCGACGGGGGGACTCAGCCCCAGCATTTT CATDGGTQPQHF
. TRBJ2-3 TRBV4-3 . TGCGCCAGCAGCCAACAGGAGGGTAGCACAGATACGCAGTATTTT CASSQQEGSTDTQYF
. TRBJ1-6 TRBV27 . TGTGCCAGCAGCCACCAGGGCAGCTCCTATAATTCACCCCTCCACTTT CASSHQGSSYNSPLHF
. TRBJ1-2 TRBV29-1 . TGCAGCGGTTTAGAGTTGGATGGCTACACCTTC CSGLELDGYTF
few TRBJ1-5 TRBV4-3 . TGCGCCAGCAGCCAAGATTTAGGGGCCAGCAATCAGCCCCAGCATTTT CASSQDLGASNQPQHF
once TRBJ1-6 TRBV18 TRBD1 TGTGCCAGCTCACCGGTTCAGGGGGCGCAGATAAATTCACCCCTCCACTTT CASSPVQGAQINSPLHF
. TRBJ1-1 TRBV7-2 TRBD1 TGTGCCAGCAGCTATTCCGGGACAGGGGGCAGGCCGTTCTTT CASSYSGTGGRPFF